This T cell receptor (beta chain) appears in the sequencing data of a study of prognosis after radiotherapy for stage I lung cancer. TCR beta CDR3 amplification from genomic DNA was performed by two-round multiplex PCR. Amplification in first-round PCR relied on primers specific to each TRBV and TRBJ gene. TCRdb itself ran the multiplex PCR reads through MiXCR, one entry per CDR3 protein. This table holds around 26,000 distinct CDR3 sequences, about 32% found once. The CDR3 contains 13 residues. Germline CDR1 ENHRY, CDR2 SYGVKD. The ends lost 6 bases at V and 6 bases at J; junction bases unmatched: 5. Study-wide findings and caveats: In the expanded TCR clones, tumor specificity was not determined. Diminished Shannon entropy following stereotactic body radiation therapy characterized patients who developed distant metastases. The way patients used TRBV and TRBJ genes reportedly differed depending on whether they had metastases.

This clonotype was observed at least ten times. What it recognizes is unknown. The rearrangement joins TRBV10-3 to TRBJ1-2, with 9 bases identical to TRBD1. Sequenced material: PBMCs, taken before or after stereotactic body radiation therapy (not recorded which). The clonotype was recovered from a donor over 45 with non-small cell lung cancer. The CDR3 sequence: CAIRETGGDGYTF. DNA of the CDR3: TGTGCCATCAGAGAGACAGGGGGGGATGGCTACACCTTC.